One sample yielded the 2 T cell receptor beta chains listed below, sequenced in a study of cytomegalovirus exposure and HLA in healthy donors (TCRdb year 2017). Library preparation was by the immunoSEQ multiplex PCR assay. The table was pulled from immuneACCESS by TCRdb, which kept in-frame rearrangements only. Such tables lose some clones; where checked, under half of the loss comes from unresolved V genes, and the rest has no known cause. Here the sample has under 200,000 clones; approximately 96% occur a single time. The top ten constitute around 0.9% of the sample. Sequenced input: PBMCs. These TCRs come from a woman under 30 in good health and CMV-seronegative.

The chain recombines TRBV11-2 with TRBJ1-1; TRBD1 matches 7 bases. Germline CDR1 SGHAT, CDR2 FQNNGV. Trimming removed 6 bases from V and 4 bases from J; junction bases left unmatched: 8. The CDR3 has 14 amino acids. In DNA form, the CDR3 reads TGTGCCAGCAGAAGGCAGGGGGGCGGCACTGAAGCTTTCTTT. Translation: CASRRQGGGTEAFF.

About this clone itself: One end of the junction does not line up with germline, which may come from a read error. The chain couples TRBV7-7 to TRBJ2-1; 7 nucleotides line up with TRBD1. The germline V gene has CDR1 SSHAT and CDR2 FNYEAQ (reference sequence). CDR3 length equals 15 residues. The DNA for the CDR3 is TGTGCTAGCAGCTTATCGTGGGACAGAAGTAATGAGCAGTTCTTC. Encoded protein: CASSLSWDRSNEQFF.